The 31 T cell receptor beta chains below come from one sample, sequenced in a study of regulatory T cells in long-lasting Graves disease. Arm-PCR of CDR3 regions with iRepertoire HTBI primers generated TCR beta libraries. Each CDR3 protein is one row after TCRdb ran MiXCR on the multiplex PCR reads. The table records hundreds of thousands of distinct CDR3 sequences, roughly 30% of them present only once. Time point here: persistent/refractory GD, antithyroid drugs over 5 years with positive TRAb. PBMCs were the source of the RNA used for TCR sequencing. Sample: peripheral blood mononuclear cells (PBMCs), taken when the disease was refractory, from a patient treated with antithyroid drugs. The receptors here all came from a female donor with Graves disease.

The CDR3 bases are TGTGCCAGCAGCGATTCCCGGGACGCCTCCTACGAGCAGTACTTC. It codes for CASSDSRDASYEQYF. The chain links TRBV6-1 to TRBJ2-7; D is tentatively TRBD1 or TRBD2 (5 bases each). Germline CDR1 and CDR2: MNHNS and SASEGT. This CDR3 comprises 15 residues. V lost 6 bases, J lost 0 bases, and 15 bases lay in between.

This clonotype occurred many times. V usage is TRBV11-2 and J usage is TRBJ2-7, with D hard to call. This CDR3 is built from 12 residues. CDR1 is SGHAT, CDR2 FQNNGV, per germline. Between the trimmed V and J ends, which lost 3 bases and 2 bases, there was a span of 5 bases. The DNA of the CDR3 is TGTGCCAGCAGCTTTATGGCCTACGAGCAGTACTTC. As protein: CASSFMAYEQYF.

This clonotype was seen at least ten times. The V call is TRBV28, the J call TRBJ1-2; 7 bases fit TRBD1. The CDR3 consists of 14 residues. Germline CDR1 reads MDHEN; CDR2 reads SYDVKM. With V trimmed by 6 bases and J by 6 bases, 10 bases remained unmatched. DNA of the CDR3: TGTGCCAGCAGCGTATACAGGGGCCTTCATGGCTACACCTTC. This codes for CASSVYRGLHGYTF.

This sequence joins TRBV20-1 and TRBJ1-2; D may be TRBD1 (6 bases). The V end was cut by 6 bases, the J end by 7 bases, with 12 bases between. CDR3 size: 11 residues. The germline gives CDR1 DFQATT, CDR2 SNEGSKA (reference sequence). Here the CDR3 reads CSAMTGLGYTF. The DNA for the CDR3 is TGCAGTGCCATGACAGGTCTTGGCTACACCTTC.

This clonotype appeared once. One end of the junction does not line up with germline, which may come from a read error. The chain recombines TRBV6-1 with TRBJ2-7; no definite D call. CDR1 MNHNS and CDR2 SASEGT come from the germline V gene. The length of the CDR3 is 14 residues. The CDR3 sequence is CASSEAGDSYGQYF. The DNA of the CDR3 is TGTGCCAGCAGTGAAGCGGGTGACTCCTACGGGCAGTACTTC.

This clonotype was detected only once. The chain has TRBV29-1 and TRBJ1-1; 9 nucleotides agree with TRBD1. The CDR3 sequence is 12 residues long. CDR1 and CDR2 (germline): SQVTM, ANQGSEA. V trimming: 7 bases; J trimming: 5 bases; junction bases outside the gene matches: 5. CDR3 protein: CSAETGGTEAFF. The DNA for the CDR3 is TGCAGCGCGGAGACAGGGGGGACTGAAGCTTTCTTT.

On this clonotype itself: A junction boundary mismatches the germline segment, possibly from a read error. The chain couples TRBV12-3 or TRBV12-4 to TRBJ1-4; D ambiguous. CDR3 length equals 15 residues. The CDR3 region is CASSPWTANNEELFF. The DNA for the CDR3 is TGTGCCAGCAGTCCCTGGACCGCAAATAATGAAGAACTGTTTTTT.

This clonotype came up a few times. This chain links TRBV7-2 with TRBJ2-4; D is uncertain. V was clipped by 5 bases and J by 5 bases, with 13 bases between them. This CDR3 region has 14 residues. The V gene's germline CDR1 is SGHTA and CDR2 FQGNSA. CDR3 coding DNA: TGTGCCAGCAGCAACGGGCCCAGGCAAAACATTCAGTACTTC. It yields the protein CASSNGPRQNIQYF.

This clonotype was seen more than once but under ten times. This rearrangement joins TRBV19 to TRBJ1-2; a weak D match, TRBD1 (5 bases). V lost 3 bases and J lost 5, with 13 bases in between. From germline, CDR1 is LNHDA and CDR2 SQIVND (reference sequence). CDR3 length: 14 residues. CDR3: CASSIAGTSYGYTF. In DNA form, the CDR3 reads TGTGCCAGTAGTATCGCAGGGACGTCATATGGCTACACCTTC.

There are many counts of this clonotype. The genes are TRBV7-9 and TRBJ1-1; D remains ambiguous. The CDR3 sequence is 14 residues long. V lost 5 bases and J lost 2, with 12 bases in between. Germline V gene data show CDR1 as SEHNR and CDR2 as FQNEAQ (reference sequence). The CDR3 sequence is CASSPGSYNTEAFF. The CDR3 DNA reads TGTGCCAGCAGCCCTGGATCGTACAACACTGAAGCTTTCTTT.

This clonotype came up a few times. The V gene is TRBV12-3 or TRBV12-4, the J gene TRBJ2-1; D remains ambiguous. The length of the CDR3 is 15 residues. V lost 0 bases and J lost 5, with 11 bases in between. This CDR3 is CASSLAGLDHNEQFF. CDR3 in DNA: TGTGCCAGCAGTTTAGCCGGCCTGGACCACAATGAGCAGTTCTTC.

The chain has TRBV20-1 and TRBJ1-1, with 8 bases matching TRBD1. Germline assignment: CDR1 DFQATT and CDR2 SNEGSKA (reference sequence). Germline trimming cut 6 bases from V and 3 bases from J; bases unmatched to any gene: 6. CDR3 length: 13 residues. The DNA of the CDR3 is TGCAGTGCACCTACAGGGGGGTACACTGAAGCTTTCTTT. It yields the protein CSAPTGGYTEAFF.

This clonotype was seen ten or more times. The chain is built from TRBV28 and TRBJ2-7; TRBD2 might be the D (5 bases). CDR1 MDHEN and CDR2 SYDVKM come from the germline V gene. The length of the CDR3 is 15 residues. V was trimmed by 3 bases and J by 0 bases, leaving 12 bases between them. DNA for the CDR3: TGTGCCAGCAGTTTGGGCCGAGGGAGCTCCTACGAGCAGTACTTC. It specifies CASSLGRGSSYEQYF.

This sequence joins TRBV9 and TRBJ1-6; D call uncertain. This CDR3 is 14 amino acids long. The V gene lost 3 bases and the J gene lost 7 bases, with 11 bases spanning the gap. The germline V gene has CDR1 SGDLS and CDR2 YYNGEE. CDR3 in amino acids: CASSGFRTNSPLHF. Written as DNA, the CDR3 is TGTGCCAGCAGCGGGTTCAGGACCAATTCACCCCTCCACTTT.

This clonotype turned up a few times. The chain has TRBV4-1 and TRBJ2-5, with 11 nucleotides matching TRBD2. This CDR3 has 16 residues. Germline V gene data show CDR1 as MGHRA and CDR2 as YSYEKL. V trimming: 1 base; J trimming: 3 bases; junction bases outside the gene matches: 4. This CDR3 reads CASSQAPTSGKETQYF. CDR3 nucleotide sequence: TGCGCCAGCAGCCAAGCCCCGACTAGCGGGAAAGAGACCCAGTACTTC.

CDR3 sequence: CASRVGAGNQPQHF. In DNA form, the CDR3 reads TGTGCCAGCAGAGTAGGGGCCGGCAATCAGCCCCAGCATTTT. The gene calls are TRBV2 and TRBJ1-5, with a tentative D call TRBD1 (5 bases). The V end lost 6 bases, the J end lost 2 bases, and 11 bases lay between the germline ends. This CDR3 has 14 residues. Germline V gene lookup returns CDR1 SNHLY and CDR2 FYNNEI.

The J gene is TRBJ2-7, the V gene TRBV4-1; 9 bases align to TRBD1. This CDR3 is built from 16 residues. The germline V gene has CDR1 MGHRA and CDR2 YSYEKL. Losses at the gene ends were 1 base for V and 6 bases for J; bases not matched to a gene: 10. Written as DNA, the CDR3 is TGCGCCAGCAGCCAAGTCGCCGGGACAGGGAGGGCCGAGCAGTACTTC. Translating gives CASSQVAGTGRAEQYF.

The CDR3 nucleotides read TGTGCCAGTAGTCTGATGACAGGGAAGGGTTCAAATGGCTACACCTTC. Amino acids: CASSLMTGKGSNGYTF. The chain links TRBV19 to TRBJ1-2; 7 bases fit TRBD1. V was clipped by 5 bases and J by 6 bases; unmatched bases: 15. There are 16 residues in the CDR3. CDR1 is LNHDA, CDR2 SQIVND, per germline (reference sequence).

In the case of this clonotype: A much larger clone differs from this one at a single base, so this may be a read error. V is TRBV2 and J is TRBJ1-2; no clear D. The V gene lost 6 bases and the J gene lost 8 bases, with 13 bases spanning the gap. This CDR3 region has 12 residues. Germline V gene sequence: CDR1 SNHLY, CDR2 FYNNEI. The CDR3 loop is CASSPPDAGYTF. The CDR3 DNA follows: TGTGCCAGCAGCCCTCCGGATGCCGGCTACACCTTC.

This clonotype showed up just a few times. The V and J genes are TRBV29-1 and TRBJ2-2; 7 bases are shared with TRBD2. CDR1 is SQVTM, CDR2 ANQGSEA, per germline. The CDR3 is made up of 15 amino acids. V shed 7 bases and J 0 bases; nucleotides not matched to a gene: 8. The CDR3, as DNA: TGCAGCGCAGCGGGGATAGCGGCGAACACCGGGGAGCTGTTTTTT. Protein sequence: CSAAGIAANTGELFF.

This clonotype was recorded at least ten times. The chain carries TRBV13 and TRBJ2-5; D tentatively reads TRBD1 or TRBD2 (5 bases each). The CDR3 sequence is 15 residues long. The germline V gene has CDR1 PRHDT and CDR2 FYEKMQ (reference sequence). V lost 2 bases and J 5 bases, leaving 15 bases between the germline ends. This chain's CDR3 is CASSLRVREIETQYF. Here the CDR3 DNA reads TGTGCCAGCAGCTTACGGGTCAGGGAGATCGAGACCCAGTACTTC.

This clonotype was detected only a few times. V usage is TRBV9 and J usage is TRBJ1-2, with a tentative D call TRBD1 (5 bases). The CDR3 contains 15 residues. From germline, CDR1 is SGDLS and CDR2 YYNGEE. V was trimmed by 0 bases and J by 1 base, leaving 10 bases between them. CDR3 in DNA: TGTGCCAGCAGCGTAGGACAGAACCTTAACTATGGCTACACCTTC. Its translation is CASSVGQNLNYGYTF.

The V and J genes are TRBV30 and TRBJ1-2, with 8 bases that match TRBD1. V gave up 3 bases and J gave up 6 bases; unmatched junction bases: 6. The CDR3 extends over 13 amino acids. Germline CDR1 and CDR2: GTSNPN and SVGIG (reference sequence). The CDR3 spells CAWSNRGSDGYTF. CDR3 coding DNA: TGTGCCTGGAGCAACAGGGGGTCGGATGGCTACACCTTC. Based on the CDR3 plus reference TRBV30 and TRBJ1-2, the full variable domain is SQTIHQWPATLVQPVGSPLSLECTVEGTSNPNLYWYRQAAGRGLQLLFYSVGIGQISSEVPQNLSASRPQDRQFILSSKKLLLSDSGFYLCAWSNRGSDGYTFGSGTRLTVV.

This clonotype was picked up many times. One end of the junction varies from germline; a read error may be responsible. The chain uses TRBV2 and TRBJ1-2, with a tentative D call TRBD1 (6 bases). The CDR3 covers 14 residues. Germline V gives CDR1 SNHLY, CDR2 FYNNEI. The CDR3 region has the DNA TGTGCCAGCAGTCAAGCACAGGGCGACTATGGCTACACCTTC. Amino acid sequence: CASSQAQGDYGYTF.

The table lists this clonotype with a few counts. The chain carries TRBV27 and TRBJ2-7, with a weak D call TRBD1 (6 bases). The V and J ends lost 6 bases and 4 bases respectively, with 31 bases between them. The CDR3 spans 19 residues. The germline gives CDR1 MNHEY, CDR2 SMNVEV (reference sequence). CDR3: CASSLIWPQGFSSQYEQYF. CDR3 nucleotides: TGTGCCAGCAGCCTCATCTGGCCACAGGGTTTTAGTTCTCAATACGAGCAGTACTTC.

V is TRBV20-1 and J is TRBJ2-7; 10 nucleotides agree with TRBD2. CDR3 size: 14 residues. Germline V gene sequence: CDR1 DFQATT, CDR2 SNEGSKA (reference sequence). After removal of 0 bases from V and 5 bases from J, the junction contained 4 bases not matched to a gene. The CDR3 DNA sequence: TGCAGTGCTAGAGATCTAGCGGGAGACCACGAGCAGTACTTC. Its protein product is CSARDLAGDHEQYF.

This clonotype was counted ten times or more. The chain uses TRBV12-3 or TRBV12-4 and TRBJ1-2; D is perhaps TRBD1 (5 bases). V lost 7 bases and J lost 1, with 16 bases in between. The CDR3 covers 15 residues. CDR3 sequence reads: CASTLASGSNYGYTF. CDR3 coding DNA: TGTGCCAGCACCTTGGCCTCAGGGAGTAACTATGGCTACACCTTC.

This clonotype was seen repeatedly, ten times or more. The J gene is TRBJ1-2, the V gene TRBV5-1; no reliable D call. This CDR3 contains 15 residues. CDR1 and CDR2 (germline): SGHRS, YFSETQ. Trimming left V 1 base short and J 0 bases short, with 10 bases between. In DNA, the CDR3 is TGCGCCAGCAGCTTGCTAGGCAGGACTAACTATGGCTACACCTTC. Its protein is CASSLLGRTNYGYTF.

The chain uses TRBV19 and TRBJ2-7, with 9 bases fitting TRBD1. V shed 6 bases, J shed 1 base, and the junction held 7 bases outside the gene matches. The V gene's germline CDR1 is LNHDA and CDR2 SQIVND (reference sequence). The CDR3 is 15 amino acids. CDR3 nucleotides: TGTGCCAGTAGCGTACAGGGGGCACTATCCTACGAGCAGTACTTC. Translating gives CASSVQGALSYEQYF.

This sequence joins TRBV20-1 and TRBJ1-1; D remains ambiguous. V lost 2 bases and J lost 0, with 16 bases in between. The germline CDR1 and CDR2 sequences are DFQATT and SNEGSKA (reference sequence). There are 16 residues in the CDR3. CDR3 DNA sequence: TGCAGTGCTAGATACAAGATTAGCCCTATGAACACTGAAGCTTTCTTT. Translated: CSARYKISPMNTEAFF.

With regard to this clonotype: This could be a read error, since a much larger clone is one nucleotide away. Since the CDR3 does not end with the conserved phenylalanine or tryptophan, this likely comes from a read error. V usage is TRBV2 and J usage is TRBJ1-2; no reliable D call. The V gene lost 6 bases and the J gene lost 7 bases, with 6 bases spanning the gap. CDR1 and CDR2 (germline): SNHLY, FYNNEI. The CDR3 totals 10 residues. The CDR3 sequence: CASRKGGYTS. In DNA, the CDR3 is TGTGCCAGCAGAAAGGGTGGCTACACCTCC.